A single sample is the source of the 29 T cell receptor beta chains below, sequenced in a study of T cells of healthy individuals. TCRdb re-derived calls from the 5' RACE reads in MiXCR, one entry per CDR3 protein. This repertoire shows more than 85,000 distinct CDR3 sequences, 15% to 20% found once; its top ten account for roughly 6.2%. These receptors all come from a human donor in good health.

This clonotype has at least ten counts. The V gene is TRBV2, the J gene TRBJ1-1, with TRBD1 identical over 7 bases. Germline V gene data show CDR1 as SNHLY and CDR2 as FYNNEI. The CDR3 covers 12 residues. The junction had 3 bases not matched to a gene; V was cut back by 4 bases and J by 7 bases. CDR3 loop: CASSGDSLEAFF. The CDR3 nucleotides read TGTGCCAGCAGTGGGGACAGTCTTGAAGCTTTCTTT.

This clonotype was observed at least ten times. This sequence joins TRBV6-6 and TRBJ2-7; TRBD2 is a possible D gene (5 bases). From germline, CDR1 is MNHNY and CDR2 SVGAGI (reference sequence). V lost 7 bases and J lost 3, with 13 bases in between. The CDR3 spans 13 residues. For the CDR3, the DNA is TGTGCCAGCACCCCCGGACTTGTCTACGAGCAGTACTTC. Translated: CASTPGLVYEQYF.

This clonotype was picked up many times. J is TRBJ1-5 and V is TRBV20-1, with 9 bases identical to TRBD1. V was clipped by 1 base and J by 7 bases; unmatched bases: 5. CDR1 is DFQATT and CDR2 is SNEGSKA in the germline V gene (reference sequence). The CDR3 extends over 14 amino acids. The CDR3 spells CSARAGQGAQPQHF. The CDR3 DNA reads TGCAGTGCTAGAGCGGGACAGGGTGCACAGCCCCAGCATTTT.

The gene calls are TRBV5-4 and TRBJ2-2; 7 bases are shared with TRBD1. This CDR3 region has 14 residues. The trim removed 4 bases at V and 7 bases at J, leaving 7 bases unmatched. Germline CDR1 is SGHNT and CDR2 is YYREEE (reference sequence). CDR3 region: CASSPDRVRGELFF. DNA for the CDR3: TGTGCCAGCAGCCCTGACAGGGTCCGCGGGGAGCTGTTTTTT.

This chain connects TRBV7-9 to TRBJ2-3; D is unclear. V lost 5 bases and J lost 5, with 11 bases in between. Germline assignment: CDR1 SEHNR and CDR2 FQNEAQ (reference sequence). The CDR3 spans 13 residues. CDR3 residues: CASSRLPQDTQYF. CDR3 nucleotide sequence: TGTGCCAGCAGCCGATTGCCCCAAGATACGCAGTATTTT. Filled out from reference TRBV7-9 and TRBJ2-3, the complete variable domain reads DTGVSQNPRHKITKRGQNVTFRCDPISEHNRLYWYRQTLGQGPEFLTYFQNEAQLEKSRLLSDRFSAERPKGSFSTLEIQRTEQGDSAMYLCASSRLPQDTQYFGPGTRLTVL.

Comments on this clonotype: A far larger clone is one nucleotide away, so this likely arose from a read error. The chain couples TRBV4-3 to TRBJ1-1; D unclear. The CDR3 has 11 amino acids. Germline V gene data show CDR1 as LGHNA and CDR2 as YSLEER. The CDR3 nucleotides read TGTGCCAGCAGTTTTGGCACTGAAGCTTTCTTT. Amino acids: CASSFGTEAFF.

The rearrangement uses TRBV6-6 and TRBJ2-2; TRBD1 matches at 10 bases. This CDR3 has 15 amino acids. V lost 4 bases and J lost 6; bases outside the gene matches: 5. Germline assignment: CDR1 MNHNY and CDR2 SVGAGI (reference sequence). CDR3 in amino acids: CASSSRTGGPGELFF. The CDR3 DNA reads as TGTGCCAGCAGTTCGAGGACAGGGGGACCCGGGGAGCTGTTTTTT.

The chain recombines TRBV7-2 with TRBJ2-7, with D possibly TRBD1 on 5 matching bases. CDR1 and CDR2 from the germline V gene are SGHTA and FQGNSA. This CDR3 has 13 amino acids. Trimming took off 3 bases at V and 6 bases at J, with 12 bases between the two ends. As DNA, the CDR3 is TGTGCCAGCAGCTTCGACAGTCTTGGCGAGCAGTACTTC. It encodes CASSFDSLGEQYF.

This clonotype was picked up a small number of times. This rearrangement joins TRBV20-1 to TRBJ2-5; TRBD2 agrees at 8 bases. The germline V gene has CDR1 DFQATT and CDR2 SNEGSKA (reference sequence). CDR3 length: 14 residues. V dropped 5 bases and J dropped 4; count of bases not matched to a gene: 9. CDR3 in DNA: TGCAGTGCTTGTAAGCGGGAGATGGGAGAGACCCAGTACTTC. This codes for CSACKREMGETQYF.

The table lists this clonotype with many counts. The chain combines TRBV12-5 with TRBJ2-7; D call uncertain. The CDR3 totals 8 residues. Germline V gives CDR1 LGHNT, CDR2 FRNRAP. The CDR3 reads CGLFEQYF. DNA of the CDR3: TGTGGTCTGTTTGAGCAGTACTTC.

There are a few counts of this clonotype. The chain employs TRBV5-1 and TRBJ2-1; 10 positions agree with TRBD1. Germline V gene sequence: CDR1 SGHRS, CDR2 YFSETQ. There are 14 residues in the CDR3. Trimming removed 4 bases from V and 7 bases from J; junction bases left unmatched: 5. CDR3 in amino acids: CASSIRDRGNEQFF. In DNA, the CDR3 is TGCGCCAGCAGCATCCGGGACAGGGGTAATGAGCAGTTCTTC.

This clonotype was counted ten times or more. The chain combines TRBV7-2 with TRBJ1-1; TRBD1 is a possible D gene (5 bases). Deletions cut 6 bases from V and 6 bases from J, with 20 bases between. This CDR3 is built from 15 residues. In germline, CDR1 is SGHTA, CDR2 FQGNSA. The CDR3 loop reads CASSYAGHKLAEAFF. As DNA, the CDR3 is TGTGCCAGCAGTTACGCCGGACATAAACTCGCTGAAGCTTTCTTT.

There are a few counts of this clonotype. This chain uses TRBV7-2 with TRBJ2-1; D gene ambiguous. The length of the CDR3 is 13 residues. Germline assignment: CDR1 SGHTA and CDR2 FQGNSA. V lost 2 bases and J lost 5, with 7 bases in between. The CDR3 here is CASSLRRHNEQFF. CDR3 coding DNA: TGTGCCAGCAGCTTAAGAAGACACAATGAGCAGTTCTTC. Filled out from reference TRBV7-2 and TRBJ2-1, the complete variable domain reads GAGVSQSPSNKVTEKGKDVELRCDPISGHTALYWYRQSLGQGLEFLIYFQGNSAPDKSGLPSDRFSAERTGGSVSTLTIQRTQQEDSAVYLCASSLRRHNEQFFGPGTRLTVL.

This clonotype was seen a handful of times. This sequence joins TRBV4-2 and TRBJ2-5, with 9 bases fitting TRBD1. Germline trimming cut 3 bases from V and 2 bases from J; bases unmatched to any gene: 4. The germline CDR1 and CDR2 sequences are LGHNA and YNFKEQ. The CDR3 has 15 amino acids. CDR3 sequence: CASSQNRGQQETQYF. As DNA, the CDR3 is TGTGCCAGCAGCCAGAACAGGGGGCAACAAGAGACCCAGTACTTC.

The genes are TRBV20-1 and TRBJ1-2, with no clear D. The CDR3 totals 14 residues. CDR1 is DFQATT, CDR2 SNEGSKA, per germline (reference sequence). V was trimmed by 5 bases and J by 3 bases, leaving 16 bases between them. For the CDR3, the DNA is TGCAGTGCTCTTGAGGGAACGAGACACTATGGCTACACCTTC. Amino acids: CSALEGTRHYGYTF.

This clonotype was counted a single time. The chain has TRBV6-5 and TRBJ2-2; D gene unclear. Deletions cut 2 bases from V and 4 bases from J, with 11 bases between. The CDR3 totals 15 residues. Germline V gene data show CDR1 as MNHEY and CDR2 as SVGAGI. The CDR3, as DNA: TGTGCCAGCAGTTACCCCCCCCCGGGCACCGGGGAGCTGTTTTTT. It yields the protein CASSYPPPGTGELFF.

The chain uses TRBV4-3 and TRBJ2-7, with a possible D match to TRBD2 (5 bases). Germline V gene lookup returns CDR1 LGHNA and CDR2 YSLEER. The V end lost 4 bases, the J end lost 0 bases, and 10 bases lay between the germline ends. The CDR3 length is 14 residues. Here the CDR3 DNA reads TGCGCCAGCAGCCTTGCGAGGGACTCCTACGAGCAGTACTTC. It yields the protein CASSLARDSYEQYF.

This rearrangement joins TRBV5-1 to TRBJ2-2, with D perhaps given as TRBD1 or TRBD2 (5 bases each). Between the trimmed V and J ends, which lost 3 bases and 4 bases, there was a span of 13 bases. The CDR3 is 15 amino acids. CDR1 is SGHRS and CDR2 is YFSETQ in the germline V gene. CDR3 in amino acids: CASSYPEGSTGELFF. The CDR3 DNA sequence: TGCGCCAGCAGCTACCCTGAGGGGAGCACCGGGGAGCTGTTTTTT.

The V gene is TRBV4-2, the J gene TRBJ2-1, with 9 bases identical to TRBD2. The CDR3 is made up of 17 amino acids. With 5 bases clipped from V and 5 bases from J, the junction kept 13 bases outside the gene matches. Germline V gene data show CDR1 as LGHNA and CDR2 as YNFKEQ. The CDR3 region is CASSEQDNVAGDNEQFF. DNA for the CDR3: TGTGCCAGCAGCGAACAAGATAATGTAGCGGGGGACAATGAGCAGTTCTTC.

This chain uses TRBV20-1 with TRBJ2-7, with 7 bases identical to TRBD2. Trimming took 6 bases from V and 6 from J; bases not matched to a gene: 11. Per germline, CDR1 DFQATT and CDR2 SNEGSKA (reference sequence). The CDR3 covers 13 residues. DNA of the CDR3: TGCAGTGCCGACGGTGCGGGAGAACGCGAGCAGTACTTC. This sequence encodes CSADGAGEREQYF.

This clonotype showed up just a few times. The chain links TRBV5-1 to TRBJ1-1, with D tentatively TRBD1 (6 bases). The germline V gene has CDR1 SGHRS and CDR2 YFSETQ. Trimming took 4 bases from V and 4 from J, leaving 14 bases between them. The CDR3 sequence is 14 residues long. CDR3 loop: CASSRGGTFTEAFF. The CDR3 region has the DNA TGCGCCAGCAGCCGAGGGGGAACGTTCACTGAAGCTTTCTTT.

This chain links TRBV7-2 with TRBJ2-1; no definite D call. Trimming stripped 1 base from V and 7 bases from J, with 17 bases between. Germline loops: CDR1 SGHTA, CDR2 FQGNSA. The CDR3 covers 16 residues. CDR3 sequence (DNA): TGTGCCAGCAGCTTAGTCCGCCTCCACGGTGGTAATGAGCAGTTCTTC. Encoded protein: CASSLVRLHGGNEQFF. The complete variable domain, with remaining parts taken from reference TRBV7-2 and TRBJ2-1, reads GAGVSQSPSNKVTEKGKDVELRCDPISGHTALYWYRQSLGQGLEFLIYFQGNSAPDKSGLPSDRFSAERTGGSVSTLTIQRTQQEDSAVYLCASSLVRLHGGNEQFFGPGTRLTVL.

The chain carries TRBV4-3 and TRBJ1-6; TRBD1 aligns across 9 bases. J gave up 5 bases and V 3 bases, and 2 bases lay outside the gene matches. The CDR3 length is 15 residues. Germline lookup yields CDR1 LGHNA and CDR2 YSLEER. CDR3 loop: CASSHRTGDNSPLHF. The CDR3 DNA sequence: TGCGCCAGCAGCCATAGGACAGGGGATAATTCACCCCTCCACTTT.

The chain joins TRBV7-2 to TRBJ2-1; the D gene could be TRBD1 or TRBD2 (7 bases each). Germline V lookup: CDR1 SGHTA, CDR2 FQGNSA. CDR3 size: 14 residues. The ends were cut back, 5 bases at V and 6 bases at J, with 14 bases in the middle. CDR3 residues: CASSQGGLLNEQFF. In nucleotides, the CDR3 is TGTGCCAGCAGCCAGGGGGGACTACTCAATGAGCAGTTCTTC.

This clonotype has at least ten counts. The chain couples TRBV10-3 to TRBJ2-7, with 10 positions matching TRBD2. The CDR3 consists of 16 residues. V shed 0 bases and J 2 bases; nucleotides not matched to a gene: 4. Germline loops: CDR1 ENHRY, CDR2 SYGVKD. The DNA for the CDR3 is TGTGCCATCAGTGAGTCTTCTCTAGCGGGAGCCTACGAGCAGTACTTC. Translating it yields CAISESSLAGAYEQYF.

This clonotype was observed a few times. The chain carries TRBV11-2 and TRBJ2-1; D call uncertain. The CDR3 length is 13 residues. Trimming took 6 bases from V and 8 from J, leaving 14 bases between them. Germline V gives CDR1 SGHAT, CDR2 FQNNGV. CDR3 residues: CASSRAERYEQFF. DNA for the CDR3: TGTGCCAGCAGTCGGGCCGAGAGGTATGAGCAGTTCTTC.

This clonotype was detected a few times. The chain uses TRBV2 and TRBJ1-6; D call uncertain. CDR1 is SNHLY, CDR2 FYNNEI, per germline. This CDR3 contains 12 residues. The germline V and J ends were trimmed by 5 bases and 7 bases, with 6 bases remaining between them. The CDR3 nucleotides read TGTGCCAGCAGTTTACAGAATTCACCCCTCCACTTT. This sequence encodes CASSLQNSPLHF.

This clonotype showed up just a few times. The chain uses TRBV9 and TRBJ2-1; D is ambiguous. CDR1 and CDR2 (germline): SGDLS, YYNGEE. The CDR3 runs to 15 residues. V was clipped by 1 base and J by 2 bases, with 10 bases between them. DNA of the CDR3: TGTGCCAGCAGCGTACGTACTGGCCCCTACAATGAGCAGTTCTTC. It encodes CASSVRTGPYNEQFF.

The table lists this clonotype with many counts. Compared with germline, one end of the junction differs, possibly owing to a read error. The V call is TRBV6-2 or TRBV6-3, the J call TRBJ1-5, with D unresolved. Germline CDR1 MNHEY, CDR2 SVGEGT. The CDR3 consists of 12 residues. CDR3: CASSSGNQPQHF. CDR3 DNA sequence: TGTGCCAGCAGTTCGGGCAATCAGCCACAGCATTTT.